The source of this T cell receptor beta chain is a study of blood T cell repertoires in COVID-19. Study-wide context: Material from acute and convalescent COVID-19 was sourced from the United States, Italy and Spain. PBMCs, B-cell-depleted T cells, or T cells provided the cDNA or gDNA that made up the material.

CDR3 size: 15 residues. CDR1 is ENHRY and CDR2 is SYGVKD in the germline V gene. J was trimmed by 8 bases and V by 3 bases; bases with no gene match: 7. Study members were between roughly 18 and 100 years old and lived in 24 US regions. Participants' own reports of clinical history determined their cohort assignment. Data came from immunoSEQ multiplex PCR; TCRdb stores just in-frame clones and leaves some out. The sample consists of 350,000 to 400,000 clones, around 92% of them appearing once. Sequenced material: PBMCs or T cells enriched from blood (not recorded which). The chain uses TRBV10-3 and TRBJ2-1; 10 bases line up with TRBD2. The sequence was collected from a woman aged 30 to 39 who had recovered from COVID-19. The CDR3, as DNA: TGTGCCATCAGTGATAGCGGGGGGATCCTTTATGAGCAGTTCTTC. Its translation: CAISDSGGILYEQFF.